This T cell receptor (beta chain) was retrieved from a study of identical twins. Study results and caveats: There was more out-of-frame TCR alpha sharing in monozygotic twins than models estimated.

Each CDR3 protein is one row after TCRdb ran MiXCR on the 5' RACE reads. The table has about 690,000 distinct CDR3 sequences, roughly 6% seen once. Many counts were recorded for this clonotype. Antigen specificity is unknown. V gave up 4 bases and J gave up 11 bases; unmatched junction bases: 7. The CDR3 spans 15 residues. Per germline, CDR1 SGDLS and CDR2 YYNGEE. J is TRBJ2-2 and V is TRBV9; 14 bases map to TRBD2. The sequenced material came from naive T cells sorted from blood. The receptor comes from a young man in good health. The CDR3 loop reads CASSPTSGRAEELFF. The CDR3 bases are TGTGCCAGCAGCCCGACTAGCGGGAGGGCCGAAGAGCTGTTTTTT.